The 31 T cell receptor beta chains given below trace back to one sample, sequenced in a study of blood T cells in healthy people across ages. Together with a sample-barcoded 5' primer, a J-beta primer mix was included in a second PCR lasting about 7 to 11 cycles. MiXCR, applied by TCRdb to the 5' RACE reads, yields one record per CDR3 protein. Of some 780,000 distinct CDR3 sequences in the sample, roughly 56% were seen once. Sequencing used blood. The receptor set was obtained from a man in his forties or fifties in good health.

The V gene is TRBV24-1, the J gene TRBJ2-2; no clear D gene. Germline values: CDR1 KGHDR, CDR2 SFDVKD. The CDR3 contains 12 residues. V lost 4 bases to trimming and J lost 1 base, with 0 bases between them. The CDR3 DNA is TGTGCCACCAGTGAGAACACCGGGGAGCTGTTTTTT. It specifies CATSENTGELFF.

This sequence joins TRBV9 and TRBJ2-7, with 9 bases matching TRBD1. V trimming: 4 bases; J trimming: 3 bases; junction bases outside the gene matches: 11. CDR3 length: 16 amino acids. CDR1 and CDR2 from the germline V gene are SGDLS and YYNGEE. CDR3 loop: CASSLGYGQGLYEQYF. CDR3 bases: TGTGCCAGCAGCCTGGGGTATGGACAGGGGCTCTACGAGCAGTACTTC.

A few counts support this clonotype. This chain connects TRBV2 to TRBJ2-7, with 7 nucleotides matching TRBD1. This CDR3 contains 17 residues. In germline, CDR1 is SNHLY, CDR2 FYNNEI. The J segment lost 2 bases and the V segment lost 7 bases, leaving 17 bases of the junction unmatched. The CDR3 here is CASISLSGTARTYEQYF. The CDR3 DNA is TGTGCCAGCATTTCACTCTCGGGGACAGCGAGAACCTACGAGCAGTACTTC.

The chain combines TRBV7-2 with TRBJ2-7, with D perhaps matching TRBD1 (6 bases). Germline CDR1 reads SGHTA; CDR2 reads FQGNSA. The CDR3 covers 14 residues. V was clipped by 10 bases and J by 1 base, with 17 bases between them. The CDR3 loop reads CATDDRHLSYEQYF. CDR3 sequence (DNA): TGTGCCACCGACGACAGGCATTTATCCTACGAGCAGTACTTC.

The chain couples TRBV20-1 to TRBJ2-7, with a weak D call TRBD2 (6 bases). V shed 5 bases and J shed 4 bases, with 15 bases lying between them. Germline V gene lookup returns CDR1 DFQATT and CDR2 SNEGSKA (reference sequence). This CDR3 is 13 amino acids long. In nucleotides, the CDR3 is TGCAGTGCTTTCTCCGGGACTCTATACGAGCAGTACTTC. Translated, it gives CSAFSGTLYEQYF.

V and J are TRBV28 and TRBJ2-7; TRBD1 matches 9 bases. The CDR3 is made up of 17 amino acids. The germline gives CDR1 MDHEN, CDR2 SYDVKM. The ends lost 2 bases at V and 0 bases at J; junction bases unmatched: 8. The CDR3 here is CASSLPGQGTSSYEQYF. In DNA form, the CDR3 reads TGTGCCAGCAGTTTACCCGGACAGGGGACAAGCTCCTACGAGCAGTACTTC.

V usage is TRBV6-2 or TRBV6-3 and J usage is TRBJ1-1; 8 positions match TRBD1. The CDR3 totals 15 residues. Trimming cost V 11 bases and J 3 bases; bases outside gene matches: 14. The germline V gene has CDR1 MNHEY and CDR2 SVGEGT. The chain's CDR3 is CAGENRGRKDTEAFF. The CDR3, as DNA: TGTGCCGGCGAAAACAGGGGGAGGAAGGACACTGAAGCTTTCTTT.

The chain combines TRBV10-3 with TRBJ2-3; tentative D call: TRBD2 (6 bases). The CDR3 totals 13 residues. V lost 7 bases to trimming and J lost 3 bases, with 11 bases between them. Germline V gene lookup returns CDR1 ENHRY and CDR2 SYGVKD. CDR3 sequence (DNA): TGTGCCATCACACCGGGGGTGACAGATACGCAGTATTTT. Protein sequence: CAITPGVTDTQYF.

The V call is TRBV6-1, the J call TRBJ1-5; the match to TRBD1 covers 9 bases. The J segment lost 15 bases and the V segment lost 2 bases, leaving 14 bases of the junction unmatched. Per the germline V gene, CDR1 is MNHNS and CDR2 is SASEGT. This CDR3 has 15 amino acids. CDR3 in amino acids: CASSEIPGQGSAPHF. Here the CDR3 DNA reads TGTGCCAGCAGTGAAATCCCGGGACAGGGCTCAGCCCCGCATTTT.

The count of this clonotype is one. The V and J genes are TRBV7-2 and TRBJ1-2, with D perhaps TRBD1 (5 bases). This CDR3 comprises 15 residues. The germline V gene encodes CDR1 SGHTA and CDR2 FQGNSA. Trimming pared 5 bases from V and 6 bases from J, leaving 19 bases between. The CDR3 DNA follows: TGTGCCAGCAGCCGACAGTTTGGAGGCGGGAATGGCTACACCTTC. Amino acid sequence: CASSRQFGGGNGYTF. Full variable domain (missing parts from reference TRBV7-2 and TRBJ1-2): GAGVSQSPSNKVTEKGKDVELRCDPISGHTALYWYRQSLGQGLEFLIYFQGNSAPDKSGLPSDRFSAERTGGSVSTLTIQRTQQEDSAVYLCASSRQFGGGNGYTFGSGTRLTVV.

V gene TRBV6-1 combines with J gene TRBJ2-7, with 8 bases identical to TRBD1. Germline V CDR1 and CDR2: MNHNS, SASEGT. With V trimmed by 6 bases and J by 0 bases, 7 bases remained unmatched. The CDR3 loop spans 15 amino acids. The CDR3 loop is CASRYGQGSSYEQYF. The CDR3, as DNA: TGTGCCAGCAGGTACGGACAGGGCAGCTCCTACGAGCAGTACTTC.

This chain links TRBV6-2 or TRBV6-3 with TRBJ2-7, with 9 bases aligning to TRBD2. This CDR3 has 15 residues. Unmatched junction bases numbered 5, after V lost 3 bases and J lost 2 bases. Germline V gene lookup returns CDR1 MNHEY and CDR2 SVGEGT. The CDR3 region has the DNA TGTGCCAGCAGTTATTATCGACTAGCGGCCTACGAGCAGTACTTC. It yields the protein CASSYYRLAAYEQYF.

This chain links TRBV12-3 or TRBV12-4 with TRBJ1-6; D is unresolved. The CDR3 sequence is 11 residues long. Trimming pared 6 bases from V and 11 bases from J, leaving 8 bases between. CDR3 coding DNA: TGTGCCAGCAGCCGCAGCCCACCCCTCCACTTT. Protein sequence: CASSRSPPLHF.

V is TRBV5-1 and J is TRBJ2-3, with 8 bases aligning to TRBD1. Germline loops: CDR1 SGHRS, CDR2 YFSETQ. This CDR3 has 16 residues. V trimming: 4 bases; J trimming: 6 bases; junction bases outside the gene matches: 13. The CDR3 is CASSLRTGTRADTQYF. CDR3 nucleotides: TGCGCCAGCAGCCTGAGGACAGGGACTCGCGCGGATACGCAGTATTTT. Drawing the rest from reference TRBV5-1 and TRBJ2-3, the complete variable domain is KAGVTQTPRYLIKTRGQQVTLSCSPISGHRSVSWYQQTPGQGLQFLFEYFSETQRNKGNFPGRFSGRQFSNSRSEMNVSTLELGDSALYLCASSLRTGTRADTQYFGPGTRLTVL.

The V gene is TRBV5-1, the J gene TRBJ2-1, with a weak D call TRBD2 (7 bases). CDR1 and CDR2 from the germline V gene are SGHRS and YFSETQ. This CDR3 has 17 residues. The V and J ends lost 6 bases and 1 base respectively, with 20 bases between them. The CDR3 loop reads CASTSGGGSPSYNEQFF. The CDR3 DNA reads TGCGCCAGCACTTCGGGGGGCGGGAGTCCTTCCTACAATGAGCAGTTCTTC.

This chain joins TRBV15 and TRBJ1-2, with TRBD1 as a possible D gene (5 bases). The CDR3 runs to 14 residues. Germline loops: CDR1 LNHNV, CDR2 YYDKDF (reference sequence). Trimming pared 0 bases from V and 5 bases from J, leaving 10 bases between. CDR3: CATSRDLAGYGYTF. CDR3 nucleotide sequence: TGTGCCACCAGCAGAGATCTCGCAGGGTATGGCTACACCTTC.

This clonotype was observed a few times. This sequence joins TRBV7-9 and TRBJ2-6; D is uncertain. Germline lookup yields CDR1 SEHNR and CDR2 FQNEAQ (reference sequence). There are 16 residues in the CDR3. V dropped 2 bases and J dropped 4 bases, with 12 bases sitting between them. The CDR3 bases are TGTGCCAGCAGCTTAAAAATGGCGACCGGGGCCAACGTCCTGACTTTC. This encodes CASSLKMATGANVLTF.

This clonotype was seen many times. This rearrangement joins TRBV3-1 to TRBJ2-7, with D possibly matching TRBD2 (5 bases). V was clipped by 4 bases and J by 0 bases, with 10 bases between them. Germline CDR1 is LGHDT and CDR2 is YNNKEL (reference sequence). This CDR3 comprises 14 residues. The CDR3 DNA follows: TGTGCCAGCAGCCCTATGGGGAGCTCCTACGAGCAGTACTTC. This encodes CASSPMGSSYEQYF.

The CDR3 region is CASSHFTSGVDNEQFF. In DNA form, the CDR3 reads TGTGCCAGCAGCCATTTTACTAGCGGGGTAGACAATGAGCAGTTCTTC. The chain couples TRBV3-1 to TRBJ2-1; 10 nucleotides agree with TRBD2. Germline values: CDR1 LGHDT, CDR2 YNNKEL (reference sequence). The CDR3 spans 16 residues. Trimming at V came to 3 bases and at J to 5 bases, leaving 7 bases not matched to a gene.

At least ten counts were recorded for this clonotype. The rearrangement links TRBV27 to TRBJ2-1; D tentatively fits TRBD1 or TRBD2 (5 bases each). The CDR3 covers 13 residues. Germline CDR1 reads MNHEY; CDR2 reads SMNVEV (reference sequence). With 11 bases removed from V and 2 bases from J, the gap between germline ends came to 13 bases. The CDR3: CASLGAAYNEQFF. CDR3 in DNA: TGTGCCTCACTAGGGGCGGCCTACAATGAGCAGTTCTTC.

V usage is TRBV7-9 and J usage is TRBJ1-1, with TRBD1 identical over 8 bases. J was trimmed by 6 bases and V by 5 bases; bases with no gene match: 8. CDR1 and CDR2 from the germline V gene are SEHNR and FQNEAQ (reference sequence). The CDR3 runs to 14 residues. CDR3 bases: TGTGCCAGCAGCGGGCGAACAGGGGGAGCTGAAGCTTTCTTT. This sequence encodes CASSGRTGGAEAFF.

About this clonotype: The junction departs from germline at one end; a sequencing error may be responsible. The chain is built from TRBV30 and TRBJ2-1, with D possibly being TRBD2 (6 bases). CDR3 size: 14 residues. Germline loops: CDR1 GTSNPN, CDR2 SVGIG (reference sequence). DNA of the CDR3: TGTACCTGGAGGGCGGGACCCTACGGGGATGAGCAGTTCTTC. It translates to CTWRAGPYGDEQFF.

This clonotype was detected a few times. As DNA, the CDR3 is TGCAGTGCTAGAGACGGGGGGGCCTGGCGAGAGACCCAGTACTTC. Its translation: CSARDGGAWRETQYF. The V and J genes are TRBV20-1 and TRBJ2-5; 8 bases map to TRBD2. Germline V gene sequence: CDR1 DFQATT, CDR2 SNEGSKA (reference sequence). The ends lost 0 bases at V and 4 bases at J; junction bases unmatched: 7. CDR3 size: 15 residues.

This chain uses TRBV9 with TRBJ2-5; 7 bases align to TRBD1. The J call may be in error: the DNA end matches TRBJ2-7 better. The CDR3 runs 14 residues. The germline V gene encodes CDR1 SGDLS and CDR2 YYNGEE. The CDR3 region is CASSSRDRDYEQYF. CDR3 in DNA: TGTGCCAGCAGCTCACGGGACAGAGACTACGAGCAGTACTTC.

The rearrangement links TRBV5-6 to TRBJ1-5; no definite D call. CDR3 length: 16 amino acids. V gave up 4 bases and J gave up 2 bases, with 16 bases separating them. CDR1 SGHDT and CDR2 YYEEEE come from the germline V gene. CDR3 region: CASSTGWQFGNQPQHF. CDR3 bases: TGTGCCAGCAGCACTGGGTGGCAGTTCGGCAATCAGCCCCAGCATTTT. The complete variable domain, with remaining parts taken from reference TRBV5-6 and TRBJ1-5, reads DAGVTQSPTHLIKTRGQQVTLRCSPKSGHDTVSWYQQALGQGPQFIFQYYEEEERQRGNFPDRFSGHQFPNYSSELNVNALLLGDSALYLCASSTGWQFGNQPQHFGDGTRLSIL.

The rearrangement links TRBV10-3 to TRBJ2-6, with unresolved D. The CDR3 covers 14 residues. Germline lookup yields CDR1 ENHRY and CDR2 SYGVKD. In nucleotides, the CDR3 is TGTGTCACCGACGGAGACTCTGGGGCCAACGTCCTGACTTTC. This translates into CVTDGDSGANVLTF.

The V gene is TRBV20-1, the J gene TRBJ2-5; D gene unclear. CDR3 length equals 11 residues. Between the trimmed V and J ends, which lost 1 base and 2 bases, there was a span of 2 bases. Germline assignment: CDR1 DFQATT and CDR2 SNEGSKA (reference sequence). The CDR3 sequence is CSARAQETQYF. The DNA for the CDR3 is TGCAGTGCTAGAGCTCAAGAGACCCAGTACTTC.

This clonotype was found once. The J gene is TRBJ2-2, the V gene TRBV29-1; no firm D call. Looked up from germline, CDR1 is SQVTM and CDR2 is ANQGSEA. The CDR3 is 15 residues long. Trimming stripped 1 base from V and 0 bases from J, with 9 bases between. The CDR3 spells CSVEGRSPNTGELFF. In DNA, the CDR3 is TGCAGCGTTGAAGGGCGCAGCCCGAACACCGGGGAGCTGTTTTTT.

V and J are TRBV7-2 and TRBJ1-1, with 7 bases aligning to TRBD1. Germline V gene sequence: CDR1 SGHTA, CDR2 FQGNSA. The CDR3 runs 15 residues. V was pared by 5 bases and J by 4 bases, with 10 bases of the junction left unmatched. The CDR3 DNA is TGTGCCAGCAGCGACGCCGACAGGGTGTCCACTGAAGCTTTCTTT. This gives the protein CASSDADRVSTEAFF. Using reference TRBV7-2 and TRBJ1-1 for the parts outside the CDR3, the full variable domain is GAGVSQSPSNKVTEKGKDVELRCDPISGHTALYWYRQSLGQGLEFLIYFQGNSAPDKSGLPSDRFSAERTGGSVSTLTIQRTQQEDSAVYLCASSDADRVSTEAFFGQGTRLTVV.

This clonotype was counted a few times. The rearrangement uses TRBV12-3 or TRBV12-4 and TRBJ2-7, with TRBD2 identical over 9 bases. This CDR3 contains 14 residues. With V trimmed by 3 bases and J by 4 bases, 4 bases remained unmatched. CDR3 residues: CASSFRLAVYEQYF. The DNA of the CDR3 is TGTGCCAGCAGTTTCCGACTAGCGGTTTACGAGCAGTACTTC.

V gene TRBV5-1 combines with J gene TRBJ2-4; D may be TRBD1 (5 bases). The V gene lost 4 bases and the J gene lost 14 bases, with 19 bases spanning the gap. The CDR3 extends over 13 amino acids. CDR1 and CDR2 from the germline V gene are SGHRS and YFSETQ. CDR3 DNA: TGCGCCAGCAGCACCGAAGGGGTCGGAACGAAGTACTTC. This codes for CASSTEGVGTKYF.